The 30 T cell receptor beta chains in this list originate from one sample, sequenced in a study of cytomegalovirus exposure and HLA in healthy donors. This PCR relied on a set of 60 Vbeta primers and 13 Jbeta primers. Profiling relied on immunoSEQ multiplex PCR, and the TCRdb table lists in-frame clones only, not all of them. The sample records under 150,000 clones, roughly 80% being singletons. The sequenced material came from PBMCs. The receptors come from a man aged 25 to 45 in good health and CMV-seronegative.

With regard to this clone: Germline and junction disagree at one end, which may indicate a read error. This chain uses TRBV4-2 with TRBJ2-4; TRBD2 matches 8 bases. The CDR3 runs to 13 residues. CDR1 is LGHNA and CDR2 is YNFKEQ in the germline V gene. Here the CDR3 DNA reads TGTGCCAGCAGCCAAGAAGTCCCGGGACTAGTCTCCTTC. Amino acids: CASSQEVPGLVSF.

The chain uses TRBV7-2 and TRBJ1-1; no reliable D call. Germline lookup yields CDR1 SGHTA and CDR2 FQGNSA. V lost 6 bases and J 4 bases, leaving 15 bases between the germline ends. The CDR3 covers 14 residues. The CDR3 DNA reads as TGTGCCAGCAGTTTTAGAAACTCGGGCACTGAAGCTTTCTTT. As protein: CASSFRNSGTEAFF.

The V and J genes are TRBV27 and TRBJ1-4; 7 positions agree with TRBD1. CDR3 length: 14 amino acids. V was pared by 6 bases and J by 6 bases, with 7 bases of the junction left unmatched. Germline values: CDR1 MNHEY, CDR2 SMNVEV (reference sequence). The chain's CDR3 is CASRTDRDYEKLFF. Written as DNA, the CDR3 is TGTGCCAGCAGAACCGACAGGGACTATGAAAAACTGTTTTTT.

V is TRBV7-9 and J is TRBJ2-2; 8 nucleotides match TRBD1. Germline V CDR1 and CDR2: SEHNR, FQNEAQ (reference sequence). Trimming at V came to 4 bases and at J to 0 bases, leaving 4 bases not matched to a gene. CDR3 size: 16 residues. CDR3 nucleotides: TGTGCCAGCAGCTCCCGGACAGGGACGAACACCGGGGAGCTGTTTTTT. The encoded protein is CASSSRTGTNTGELFF.

This chain joins TRBV19 and TRBJ2-5; D not certain. There are 12 residues in the CDR3. Germline CDR1 is LNHDA and CDR2 is SQIVND (reference sequence). Trimming stripped 2 bases from V and 2 bases from J, with 3 bases between. CDR3 amino acids: CASSISQETQYF. CDR3 bases: TGTGCCAGTAGTATATCGCAAGAGACCCAGTACTTC.

The CDR3 bases are TGTGCCAGCAGCCCCGGACAGGGGAGAAATTCACCCCTCCACTTT. Its protein is CASSPGQGRNSPLHF. The genes are TRBV7-9 and TRBJ1-6, with TRBD1 matching over 9 bases. CDR3 length equals 15 residues. Per the germline V gene, CDR1 is SEHNR and CDR2 is FQNEAQ (reference sequence). The junction had 6 bases not matched to a gene; V was cut back by 5 bases and J by 7 bases.

This clone was detected only a few times. The rearrangement uses TRBV27 and TRBJ2-7, with 14 bases lining up with TRBD2. Germline V lookup: CDR1 MNHEY, CDR2 SMNVEV (reference sequence). V lost 5 bases, J lost 9 bases, and 12 bases stayed unmatched. This CDR3 spans 16 amino acids. This CDR3 reads CASSVLTGTSGSRQYF. The CDR3 DNA reads TGTGCCAGCAGTGTATTAACCGGGACTAGCGGGAGTAGGCAGTACTTC.

J is TRBJ1-3 and V is TRBV6-6; TRBD1 aligns across 8 bases. CDR1 and CDR2 (germline): MNHNY, SVGAGI (reference sequence). V dropped 2 bases and J dropped 8; count of bases not matched to a gene: 2. The CDR3 has 13 residues. CDR3 protein: CASSYDRGHTIYF. CDR3 DNA: TGTGCCAGCAGTTACGACAGGGGACACACCATATATTTT.

The V and J genes are TRBV19 and TRBJ2-1; 8 bases line up with TRBD1. The CDR3 runs to 17 residues. Germline CDR1 LNHDA, CDR2 SQIVND (reference sequence). V gave up 0 bases and J gave up 2 bases; unmatched junction bases: 6. This chain's CDR3 is CASSIDHEQGAYNEQFF. In nucleotides, the CDR3 is TGTGCCAGTAGTATAGATCACGAACAGGGGGCCTACAATGAGCAGTTCTTC.

This chain joins TRBV29-1 and TRBJ2-3; 7 nucleotides line up with TRBD1. This CDR3 contains 13 residues. The V segment lost 6 bases and the J segment 5 bases; nucleotides outside the gene matches: 8. Per germline, CDR1 SQVTM and CDR2 ANQGSEA. The CDR3: CSVGQVSRDTQYF. CDR3 nucleotides: TGCAGCGTCGGACAGGTCAGTCGAGATACGCAGTATTTT.

V gene TRBV19 combines with J gene TRBJ2-6; 8 positions match TRBD1. Germline CDR1 reads LNHDA; CDR2 reads SQIVND (reference sequence). This CDR3 spans 17 amino acids. V lost 3 bases and J lost 4; bases outside the gene matches: 8. CDR3 sequence (DNA): TGTGCCAGTAGTATTATGTCGACAGGGGCCGGGGCCAACGTCCTGACTTTC. This translates into CASSIMSTGAGANVLTF. The full variable domain, with the rest looked up from reference TRBV19 and TRBJ2-6, is DGGITQSPKYLFRKEGQNVTLSCEQNLNHDAMYWYRQDPGQGLRLIYYSQIVNDFQKGDIAEGYSVSREKKESFPLTVTSAQKNPTAFYLCASSIMSTGAGANVLTFGAGSRLTVL.

The gene calls are TRBV30 and TRBJ1-5; D might be TRBD1 (6 bases). Germline-derived CDR1 and CDR2 are GTSNPN and SVGIG (reference sequence). Trimming pared 0 bases from V and 3 bases from J, leaving 18 bases between. The CDR3 has 17 amino acids. The CDR3 loop is CAWSVDRPYTSNQPQHF. CDR3 coding DNA: TGTGCCTGGAGTGTAGACAGGCCCTACACTTCCAATCAGCCCCAGCATTTT.

V gene TRBV10-3 combines with J gene TRBJ1-5; the match to TRBD1 covers 8 bases. With V trimmed by 4 bases and J by 7 bases, 6 bases remained unmatched. CDR3 length equals 14 residues. Germline CDR1 and CDR2: ENHRY and SYGVKD. CDR3 DNA: TGTGCCATCAGTGGGCAGGGGGCTGAGCAGCCCCAGCATTTT. Protein product: CAISGQGAEQPQHF.

Only a few counts were recorded for this clone. The chain is built from TRBV4-2 and TRBJ1-1, with D possibly matching TRBD1 (5 bases). The V end lost 0 bases, the J end lost 10 bases, and 12 bases lay between the germline ends. Germline values: CDR1 LGHNA, CDR2 YNFKEQ. CDR3 length: 13 residues. The CDR3 is CASSQDIQGGAFF. Here the CDR3 DNA reads TGTGCCAGCAGCCAAGATATCCAGGGTGGAGCTTTCTTT.

The chain carries TRBV27 and TRBJ2-7, with D uncertain. V was shortened by 0 bases and J by 5 bases, with 11 bases between the two germline ends. CDR3 length: 14 amino acids. Germline V gives CDR1 MNHEY, CDR2 SMNVEV (reference sequence). As DNA, the CDR3 is TGTGCCAGCAGTTTATCACTCCCGGCGGACGAGCAGTACTTC. Encoded protein: CASSLSLPADEQYF.

About this clone: A read error may account for a junction end that differs from germline. Other DNA sequences in this specimen translate into the identical CDR3. The gene calls are TRBV11-2 and TRBJ1-5, with 7 positions matching TRBD1. The CDR3 runs to 14 residues. CDR1 is SGHAT, CDR2 FQNNGV, per germline. This CDR3 is CASSSGQTNQPQHF. CDR3 bases: TGTGCTAGCAGCTCGGGACAGACCAATCAGCCCCAGCATTTT.

V gene TRBV4-1 combines with J gene TRBJ2-7; perhaps TRBD1 as D (6 bases). The V and J ends lost 9 bases and 1 base respectively, with 16 bases between them. Germline assignment: CDR1 MGHRA and CDR2 YSYEKL. CDR3 length: 14 amino acids. As DNA, the CDR3 is TGCGCCAGTCCCCCGGGACACCGGTCCTACGAGCAGTACTTC. Translated, it gives CASPPGHRSYEQYF.

Here the CDR3 reads CAISQTSPTHTDTQYF. Written as DNA, the CDR3 is TGTGCCATCAGTCAGACTAGTCCCACACACACAGATACGCAGTATTTT. This sequence joins TRBV10-3 and TRBJ2-3, with D possibly matching TRBD2 (6 bases). There are 16 residues in the CDR3. Trimming stripped 5 bases from V and 2 bases from J, with 17 bases between. CDR1 is ENHRY and CDR2 is SYGVKD in the germline V gene.

J is TRBJ1-1 and V is TRBV9; no reliable D call. Germline CDR1 is SGDLS and CDR2 is YYNGEE. V was shortened by 1 base and J by 1 base, with 5 bases between the two germline ends. This CDR3 contains 13 residues. The CDR3 is CASSVRGNTEAFF. In nucleotides, the CDR3 is TGTGCCAGCAGCGTAAGAGGGAACACTGAAGCTTTCTTT.

In its sample, this clone was seen once. The CDR3 DNA reads TGTGCCAGCAGCGAGAGACAGGGGGCAGACTATGGCTACACCTTC. Translation: CASSERQGADYGYTF. V gene TRBV5-4 combines with J gene TRBJ1-2; TRBD1 agrees at 10 bases. The CDR3 is 15 residues long. Germline lookup yields CDR1 SGHNT and CDR2 YYREEE (reference sequence). J gave up 3 bases and V 4 bases, and 6 bases lay outside the gene matches.

The chain uses TRBV6-4 and TRBJ2-5; tentative D call: TRBD1 (5 bases). The V and J ends lost 0 bases and 9 bases respectively, with 11 bases between them. The CDR3 runs to 13 residues. Per germline, CDR1 MRHNA and CDR2 SNTAGT. This CDR3 reads CASSDSSKGSQYF. The DNA of the CDR3 is TGTGCCAGCAGTGACTCGTCAAAGGGGTCCCAGTACTTC.

This clone was seen a handful of times. The chain links TRBV2 to TRBJ2-2; D is possibly TRBD2 (6 bases). Trimming stripped 2 bases from V and 6 bases from J, with 16 bases between. Germline assignment: CDR1 SNHLY and CDR2 FYNNEI. This CDR3 has 16 amino acids. CDR3: CASSEYTGGDAGELFF. The CDR3 DNA follows: TGTGCCAGCAGTGAATACACGGGCGGGGATGCCGGGGAGCTGTTTTTT.

V usage is TRBV11-2 and J usage is TRBJ1-1, with a weak D call TRBD1 (6 bases). In germline, CDR1 is SGHAT, CDR2 FQNNGV. The CDR3 has 14 residues. The germline V and J ends were trimmed by 4 bases and 5 bases, with 14 bases remaining between them. CDR3 coding DNA: TGTGCCAGCAGCTCTAGAATACAGGGAACTGAAGCTTTCTTT. Translation gives CASSSRIQGTEAFF.

The chain joins TRBV18 to TRBJ2-7; TRBD1 is a possible D gene (5 bases). The V end lost 0 bases, the J end lost 7 bases, and 10 bases lay between the germline ends. Per germline, CDR1 KGHSH and CDR2 LQKENI. This CDR3 has 13 amino acids. This CDR3 reads CASSPPGVREQYF. The CDR3 coding sequence is TGTGCCAGCTCACCACCAGGGGTACGGGAGCAGTACTTC.

The chain links TRBV5-4 to TRBJ2-2; TRBD2 aligns across 7 bases. The germline V gene has CDR1 SGHNT and CDR2 YYREEE (reference sequence). The CDR3 is 15 amino acids. Unmatched junction bases numbered 8, after V lost 5 bases and J lost 4 bases. CDR3 nucleotides: TGTGCCAGCAGACCGGGACTACAGATCACCGGGGAGCTGTTTTTT. Translated: CASRPGLQITGELFF. Full variable domain (outside the CDR3, taken from reference TRBV5-4 and TRBJ2-2): ETGVTQSPTHLIKTRGQQVTLRCSSQSGHNTVSWYQQALGQGPQFIFQYYREEENGRGNFPPRFSGLQFPNYSSELNVNALELDDSALYLCASRPGLQITGELFFGEGSRLTVL.

In this sample, this clone turned up a few times. This chain joins TRBV4-1 and TRBJ1-1, with TRBD1 as a possible D gene (5 bases). V was pared by 0 bases and J by 5 bases, with 13 bases between. Germline V gene data show CDR1 as MGHRA and CDR2 as YSYEKL. The CDR3 runs to 15 residues. CDR3 amino acids: CASSQDRGGGTEAFF. The CDR3 DNA is TGCGCCAGCAGCCAAGATCGGGGCGGGGGGACTGAAGCTTTCTTT.

The chain is built from TRBV27 and TRBJ2-5; possibly TRBD2 for D (5 bases). With 6 bases removed from V and 5 bases from J, the gap between germline ends came to 13 bases. Germline V gene sequence: CDR1 MNHEY, CDR2 SMNVEV (reference sequence). The CDR3 is 13 residues long. The CDR3: CASSVRAEETQYF. CDR3 bases: TGTGCCAGCAGCGTGCGAGCGGAGGAGACCCAGTACTTC.

V and J are TRBV19 and TRBJ2-5; TRBD2 is a possible D gene (6 bases). Between the trimmed V and J ends, which lost 0 bases and 3 bases, there was a span of 11 bases. Germline CDR1 is LNHDA and CDR2 is SQIVND (reference sequence). The CDR3 extends over 15 amino acids. This CDR3 reads CASSIERGRKETQYF. The DNA of the CDR3 is TGTGCCAGTAGTATAGAGCGGGGCCGGAAAGAGACCCAGTACTTC.

The rearrangement uses TRBV9 and TRBJ2-5; 10 bases are a match to TRBD1. CDR3 length: 18 amino acids. The trim removed 4 bases at V and 5 bases at J, leaving 17 bases unmatched. The germline gives CDR1 SGDLS, CDR2 YYNGEE. The CDR3 DNA reads TGTGCCAGCAGCCCCAAATTGCTTCCGGGACAGGGGTATGAGACCCAGTACTTC. Translated: CASSPKLLPGQGYETQYF.

V gene TRBV2 combines with J gene TRBJ2-2; 7 bases match TRBD1. Per germline, CDR1 SNHLY and CDR2 FYNNEI. The CDR3 length is 14 residues. The J segment lost 1 base and the V segment lost 7 bases, leaving 3 bases of the junction unmatched. The CDR3 DNA sequence: TGTGCCAGCAAAGGGACAGTGAACACCGGGGAGCTGTTTTTT. It is translated as CASKGTVNTGELFF.